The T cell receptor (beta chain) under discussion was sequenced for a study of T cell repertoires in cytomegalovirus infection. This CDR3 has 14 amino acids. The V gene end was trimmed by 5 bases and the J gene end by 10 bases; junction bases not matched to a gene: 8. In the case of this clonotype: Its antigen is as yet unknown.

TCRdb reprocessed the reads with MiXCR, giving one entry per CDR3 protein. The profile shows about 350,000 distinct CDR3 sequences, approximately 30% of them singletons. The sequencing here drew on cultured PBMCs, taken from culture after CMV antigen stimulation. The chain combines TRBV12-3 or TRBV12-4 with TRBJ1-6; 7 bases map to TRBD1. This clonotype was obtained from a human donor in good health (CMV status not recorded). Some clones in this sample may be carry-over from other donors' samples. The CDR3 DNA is TGTGCCAGCAGTCCCCAGACAGGGAGGTCACCCCTCCACTTT. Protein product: CASSPQTGRSPLHF.